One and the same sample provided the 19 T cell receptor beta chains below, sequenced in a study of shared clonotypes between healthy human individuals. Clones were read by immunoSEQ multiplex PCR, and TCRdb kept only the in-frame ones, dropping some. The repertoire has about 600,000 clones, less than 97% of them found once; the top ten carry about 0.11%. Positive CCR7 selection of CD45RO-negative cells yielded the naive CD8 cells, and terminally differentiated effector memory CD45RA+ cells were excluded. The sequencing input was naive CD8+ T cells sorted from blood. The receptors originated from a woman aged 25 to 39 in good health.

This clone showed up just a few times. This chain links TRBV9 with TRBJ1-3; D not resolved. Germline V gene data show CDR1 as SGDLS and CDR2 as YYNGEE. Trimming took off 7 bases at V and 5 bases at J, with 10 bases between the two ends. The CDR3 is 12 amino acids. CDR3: CASVGHRNTIYF. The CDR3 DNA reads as TGTGCCAGCGTGGGCCATAGAAACACCATATATTTT.

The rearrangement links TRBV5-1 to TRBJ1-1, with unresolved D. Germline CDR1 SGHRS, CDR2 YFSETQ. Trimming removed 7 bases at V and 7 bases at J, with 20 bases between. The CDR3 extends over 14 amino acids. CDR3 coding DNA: TGCGCCAGCCCGTATGAACTCTATTATAATGAAGCTTTCTTT. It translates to CASPYELYYNEAFF.

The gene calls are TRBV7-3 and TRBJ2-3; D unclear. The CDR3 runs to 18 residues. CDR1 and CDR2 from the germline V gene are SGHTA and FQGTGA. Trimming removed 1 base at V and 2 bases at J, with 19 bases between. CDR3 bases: TGTGCCAGCAGCTTAAGGGATTTTGGCAGGACCATCACAGATACGCAGTATTTT. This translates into CASSLRDFGRTITDTQYF.

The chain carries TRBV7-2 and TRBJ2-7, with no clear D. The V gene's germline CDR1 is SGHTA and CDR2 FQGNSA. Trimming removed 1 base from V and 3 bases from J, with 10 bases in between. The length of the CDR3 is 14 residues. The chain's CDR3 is CASSLGLVVYEQYF. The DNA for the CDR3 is TGTGCCAGCAGCTTAGGGTTGGTGGTCTACGAGCAGTACTTC.

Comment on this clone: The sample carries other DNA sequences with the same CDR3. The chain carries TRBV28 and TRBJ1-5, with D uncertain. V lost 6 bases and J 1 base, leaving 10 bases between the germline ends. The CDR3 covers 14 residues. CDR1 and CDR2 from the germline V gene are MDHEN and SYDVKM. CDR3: CASRKGYSNQPQHF. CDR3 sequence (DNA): TGTGCCAGCAGAAAAGGGTACAGCAATCAGCCCCAGCATTTT.

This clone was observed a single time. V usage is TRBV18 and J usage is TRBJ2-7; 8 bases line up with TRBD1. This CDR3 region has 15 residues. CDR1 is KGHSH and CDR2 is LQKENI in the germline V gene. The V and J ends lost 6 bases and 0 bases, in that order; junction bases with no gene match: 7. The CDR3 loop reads CASSSGDRSSYEQYF. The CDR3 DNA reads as TGTGCCAGCTCCAGTGGGGACAGGAGCTCCTACGAGCAGTACTTC.

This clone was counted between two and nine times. CDR3 amino acids: CASSFRIRGETQYF. The DNA of the CDR3 is TGTGCCAGCAGCTTCCGCATCCGGGGGGAGACCCAGTACTTC. The rearrangement uses TRBV7-7 and TRBJ2-5, with D perhaps matching TRBD2 (6 bases). Per germline, CDR1 SSHAT and CDR2 FNYEAQ (reference sequence). The length of the CDR3 is 14 residues. Trimming pared 3 bases from V and 5 bases from J, leaving 13 bases between.

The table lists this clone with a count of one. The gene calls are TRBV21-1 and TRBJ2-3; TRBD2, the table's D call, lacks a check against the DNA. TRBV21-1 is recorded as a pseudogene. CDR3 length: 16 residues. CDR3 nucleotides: TGTGCCAGCAGCAACCGACTAGCGGATAACACAGATACGCAGTATTTT. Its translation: CASSNRLADNTDTQYF.

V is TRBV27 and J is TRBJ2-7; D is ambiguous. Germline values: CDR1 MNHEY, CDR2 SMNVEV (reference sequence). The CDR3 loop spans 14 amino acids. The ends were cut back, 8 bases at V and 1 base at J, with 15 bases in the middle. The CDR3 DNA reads TGTGCCAGCTCTAACTCCGGGCCTTCCTACGAGCAGTACTTC. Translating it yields CASSNSGPSYEQYF.

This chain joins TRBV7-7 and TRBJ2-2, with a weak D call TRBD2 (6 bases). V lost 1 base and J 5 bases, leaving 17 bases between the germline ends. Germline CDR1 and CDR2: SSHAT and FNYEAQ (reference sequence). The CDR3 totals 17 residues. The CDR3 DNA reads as TGTGCCAGCAGCTTAGGCCCGTCGGGAGCAGTTACCGGGGAGCTGTTTTTT. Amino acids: CASSLGPSGAVTGELFF. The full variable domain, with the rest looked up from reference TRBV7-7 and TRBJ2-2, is GAGVSQSPRYKVTKRGQDVTLRCDPISSHATLYWYQQALGQGPEFLTYFNYEAQPDKSGLPSDRFSAERPEGSISTLTIQRTEQRDSAMYRCASSLGPSGAVTGELFFGEGSRLTVL.

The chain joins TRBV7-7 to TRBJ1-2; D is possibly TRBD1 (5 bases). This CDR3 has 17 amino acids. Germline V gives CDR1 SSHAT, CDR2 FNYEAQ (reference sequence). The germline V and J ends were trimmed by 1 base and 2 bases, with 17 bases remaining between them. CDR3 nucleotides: TGTGCCAGCAGCTTAGAGGGCAGGGAGAGGTCCAACTATGGCTACACCTTC. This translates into CASSLEGRERSNYGYTF.

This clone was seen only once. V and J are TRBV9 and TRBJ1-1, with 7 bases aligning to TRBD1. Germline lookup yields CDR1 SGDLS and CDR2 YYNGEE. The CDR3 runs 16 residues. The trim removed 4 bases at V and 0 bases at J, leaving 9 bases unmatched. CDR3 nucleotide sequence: TGTGCCAGCAGCCAACGGGACAGCAGGTTGAACACTGAAGCTTTCTTT. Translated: CASSQRDSRLNTEAFF.

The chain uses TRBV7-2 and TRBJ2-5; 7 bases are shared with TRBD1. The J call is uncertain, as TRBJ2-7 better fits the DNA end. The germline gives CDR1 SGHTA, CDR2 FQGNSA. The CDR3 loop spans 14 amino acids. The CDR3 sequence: CASSPGTVSYEQYF. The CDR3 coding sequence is TGTGCCAGCAGCCCTGGGACAGTCTCCTACGAGCAGTACTTC.

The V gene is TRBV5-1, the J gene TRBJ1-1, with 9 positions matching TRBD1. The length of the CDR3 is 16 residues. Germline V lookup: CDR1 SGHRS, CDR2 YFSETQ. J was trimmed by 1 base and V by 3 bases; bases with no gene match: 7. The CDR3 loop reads CASSSTGTGSNTEAFF. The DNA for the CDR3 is TGCGCCAGCAGCTCCACCGGGACAGGGTCGAACACTGAAGCTTTCTTT.

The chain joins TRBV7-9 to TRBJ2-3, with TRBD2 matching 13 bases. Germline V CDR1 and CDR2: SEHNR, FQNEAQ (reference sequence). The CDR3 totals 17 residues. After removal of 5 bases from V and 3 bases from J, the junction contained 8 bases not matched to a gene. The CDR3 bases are TGTGCCAGCAGCGCCAGACTAGCGGGAGGTGGTACAGATACGCAGTATTTT. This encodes CASSARLAGGGTDTQYF.

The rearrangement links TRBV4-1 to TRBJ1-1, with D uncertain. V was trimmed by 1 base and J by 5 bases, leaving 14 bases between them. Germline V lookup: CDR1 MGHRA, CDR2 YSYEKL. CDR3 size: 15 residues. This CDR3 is CASSQGAFYGTEAFF. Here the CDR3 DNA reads TGCGCCAGCAGCCAAGGGGCCTTTTACGGTACTGAAGCTTTCTTT.

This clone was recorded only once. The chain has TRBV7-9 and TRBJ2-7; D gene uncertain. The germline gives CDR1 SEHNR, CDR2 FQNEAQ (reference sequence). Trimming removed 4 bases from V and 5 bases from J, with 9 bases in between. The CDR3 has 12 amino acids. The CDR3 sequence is CASSSTIHEQYF. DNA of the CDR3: TGTGCCAGCAGCTCGACAATCCACGAGCAGTACTTC.

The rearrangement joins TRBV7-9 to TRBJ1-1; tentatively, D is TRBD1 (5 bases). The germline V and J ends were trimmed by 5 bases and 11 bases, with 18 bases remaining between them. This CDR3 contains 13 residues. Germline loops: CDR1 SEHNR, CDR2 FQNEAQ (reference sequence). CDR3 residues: CASSAPVGLGAFF. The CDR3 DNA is TGTGCCAGCAGCGCCCCAGTGGGGCTGGGGGCTTTCTTT.

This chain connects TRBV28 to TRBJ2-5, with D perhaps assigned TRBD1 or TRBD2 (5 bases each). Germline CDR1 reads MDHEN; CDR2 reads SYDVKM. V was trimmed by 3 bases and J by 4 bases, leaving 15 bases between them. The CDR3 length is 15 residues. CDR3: CASSFRGVMGETQYF. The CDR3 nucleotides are TGTGCCAGCAGTTTTCGAGGGGTCATGGGAGAGACCCAGTACTTC.